This T cell receptor (beta chain) was captured by sequencing in a study of T cell responses to AZD1222 COVID-19 vaccine. The study's findings and limits: Clonal diversity may have been underestimated in mostly white British donors.

For this clone: Its antigen is not identified.

Per germline, CDR1 MDHEN and CDR2 SYDVKM. The V segment lost 6 bases and the J segment 5 bases; nucleotides outside the gene matches: 12. There are 15 residues in the CDR3. Produced via immunoSEQ multiplex PCR; TCRdb's table is partial and in-frame only. The sample comprises 90,000 or so clones, 86% of which are singletons, and about 7.5% rests with the top ten. The source of this sequence is an adult in good health. The J gene is TRBJ2-7, the V gene TRBV28, with 8 bases matching TRBD2. Here the sequenced sample was peripheral blood, taken on day 0 of AZD1222 vaccination. Here the CDR3 DNA reads TGTGCCAGCAGCCGGGTAGCGGGGCCGTTTGACGAGCAGTACTTC. It is translated as CASSRVAGPFDEQYF.